The clone carrying this TCR beta chain was recorded only once. Its antigen is still unknown. These data are taken from a study of cytomegalovirus exposure and HLA in healthy donors. Overall study context: Tens of millions of unique TCR sequences came from HLA-typed donors in an early release.

The study's findings and limits: In a later analysis, productive TCRs from donors in an Asian-associated ancestry cluster reportedly carried fewer N-insertions than the cohort mean.

The PCR used 60 Vbeta and 13 Jbeta primers. The assay was immunoSEQ multiplex PCR, and TCRdb's table has in-frame clones only and misses some. This sample has about 93,000 clones; under 85% occur once, and the top ten carry approximately 3.3%. The source of this sequence is a woman aged 40-49 years in good health and CMV-seronegative. Sequencing was carried out using PBMCs.

The CDR3 here is CASSIIGQGAGGYTF. DNA for the CDR3: TGTGCCAGTAGTATCATCGGACAGGGGGCTGGTGGCTACACCTTC. This chain links TRBV19 with TRBJ1-2; 11 bases fit TRBD1. CDR1 is LNHDA, CDR2 SQIVND, per germline (reference sequence). The CDR3 has 15 amino acids. Trimming cost V 3 bases and J 7 bases; bases outside gene matches: 7.